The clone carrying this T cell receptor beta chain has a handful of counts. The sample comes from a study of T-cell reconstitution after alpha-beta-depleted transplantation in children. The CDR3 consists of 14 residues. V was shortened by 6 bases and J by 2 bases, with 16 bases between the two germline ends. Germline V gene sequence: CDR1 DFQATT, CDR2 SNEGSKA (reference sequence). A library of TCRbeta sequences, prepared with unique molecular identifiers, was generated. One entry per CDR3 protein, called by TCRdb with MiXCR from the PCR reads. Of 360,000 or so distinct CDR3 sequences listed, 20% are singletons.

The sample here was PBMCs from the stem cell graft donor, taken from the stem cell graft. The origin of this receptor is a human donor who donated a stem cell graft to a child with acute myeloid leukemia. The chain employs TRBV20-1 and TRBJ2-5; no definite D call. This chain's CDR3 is CSASGPQGQETQYF. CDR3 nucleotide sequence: TGCAGTGCGTCCGGGCCTCAAGGGCAAGAGACCCAGTACTTC.